These 25 T cell receptor beta chains share one sample of origin, sequenced in a study of T cells expressing NK-cell markers. TCRdb re-called the 5' RACE reads and shows each CDR3 protein once, DNA omitted. Its clone listing holds just under 150,000 distinct CDR3 sequences. Sequenced sample: blood T cells: a sorted CD56 or NKG2C T cell subset, CD4+ or CD8+ T cells, or bulk PBMC T cells (not recorded which). Receptors originate from a man younger than 30 in good health.

The V gene is TRBV20-1, the J gene TRBJ2-3. The CDR3 contains 13 residues. Germline lookup yields CDR1 DFQATT and CDR2 SNEGSKA (reference sequence). CDR3 protein: CSARDRRTDTQYF.

The chain recombines TRBV19 with TRBJ2-1; TCRdb proposes TRBD2, but this gene call is untestable without DNA. The length of the CDR3 is 14 residues. The germline V gene encodes CDR1 LNHDA and CDR2 SQIVND (reference sequence). CDR3 region: CASSIGGTINEQFF.

The chain uses TRBV21-1 and TRBJ1-2. TRBV21-1 is tagged as a pseudogene. This CDR3 spans 15 amino acids. The CDR3 sequence is CASSNYRHFNYGYTF.

This sequence joins TRBV11-2 and TRBJ2-3; TCRdb's D call, TRBD2, is unchecked because there is no DNA. From germline, CDR1 is SGHAT and CDR2 FQNNGV. The CDR3 has 14 residues. CDR3: CASTIYPSADTQYF.

The V gene is TRBV12-3 or TRBV12-4, the J gene TRBJ2-2. The CDR3 totals 16 residues. The chain's CDR3 is CASSPPGFANTGELFF.

V and J are TRBV18 and TRBJ2-4; no DNA is available, so the TRBD1 call from TCRdb remains unchecked. Germline V gene data show CDR1 as KGHSH and CDR2 as LQKENI. This CDR3 is built from 15 residues. The CDR3 region is CASSPQGQGVHIQYF.

This chain connects TRBV7-9 to TRBJ1-3. The CDR3 runs 13 residues. Germline V gene data show CDR1 as SEHNR and CDR2 as FQNEAQ (reference sequence). The CDR3 here is CASSPSFLDTIYF.

This chain uses TRBV27 with TRBJ1-1; the D gene TCRdb calls, TRBD1, cannot be checked with no DNA. CDR3 length: 14 residues. Germline V gene lookup returns CDR1 MNHEY and CDR2 SMNVEV (reference sequence). CDR3 in amino acids: CASSPAGSGTEAFF.

The V call is TRBV24-1, the J call TRBJ1-5; TCRdb proposes TRBD1, but this gene call is untestable without DNA. The CDR3 runs to 15 residues. Per germline, CDR1 KGHDR and CDR2 SFDVKD. The CDR3: CATSDRGQEFQPQHF.

This CDR3 reads CSVEEVVIYGYTF. This chain links TRBV29-1 with TRBJ1-2. The CDR3 extends over 13 amino acids. Germline CDR1 SQVTM, CDR2 ANQGSEA.

The V call is TRBV25-1, the J call TRBJ2-7; TCRdb reports TRBD1, a call that lacks DNA to check it against. Germline CDR1 and CDR2: MGHDK and SYGVNS. The CDR3 totals 14 residues. CDR3 residues: CASSDWGQGAEQYF.

This rearrangement joins TRBV20-1 to TRBJ1-5. CDR3 length equals 17 residues. Germline V gene data show CDR1 as DFQATT and CDR2 as SNEGSKA (reference sequence). CDR3 in amino acids: CSARSGEALGSNQPQHF.

The genes are TRBV6-5 and TRBJ2-3; TCRdb's D gene call, TRBD2, goes unchecked for lack of DNA. CDR3 length: 11 amino acids. CDR1 is MNHEY and CDR2 is SVGAGI in the germline V gene. The chain's CDR3 is CASGMGEAQYF.

The chain has TRBV2 and TRBJ2-3; the TCRdb call, TRBD2, lacks DNA for checking. Germline V CDR1 and CDR2: SNHLY, FYNNEI. There are 13 residues in the CDR3. CDR3 region: CARGLNPQDTQYF. The full variable domain, in which reference TRBV2 and TRBJ2-3 provide the parts outside the CDR3, is EPEVTQTPSHQVTQMGQEVILRCVPISNHLYFYWYRQILGQKVEFLVSFYNNEISEKSEIFDDQFSVERPDGSNFTLKIRSTKLEDSAMYFCARGLNPQDTQYFGPGTRLTVL.

The rearrangement uses TRBV24-1 and TRBJ2-1; TCRdb gives TRBD2 as the D gene, but with no DNA this cannot be confirmed. This CDR3 spans 15 amino acids. Germline V gene sequence: CDR1 KGHDR, CDR2 SFDVKD. The CDR3 loop is CATGRADSEYNEQFF.

This chain connects TRBV20-1 to TRBJ2-3; TCRdb selects TRBD1, and the lack of DNA leaves this call unchecked. Germline V CDR1 and CDR2: DFQATT, SNEGSKA (reference sequence). This CDR3 contains 13 residues. The CDR3: CSVDRGGTDTQYF.

This sequence joins TRBV12-3 or TRBV12-4 and TRBJ2-1; absent DNA, TCRdb's TRBD2 call cannot be checked. The CDR3 length is 14 residues. CDR3 sequence reads: CASSPETSIHEQFF.

The V and J genes are TRBV30 and TRBJ1-1. The CDR3 consists of 13 residues. Germline CDR1 GTSNPN, CDR2 SVGIG (reference sequence). CDR3 residues: CAWSEGLNTEAFF.

CDR3 in amino acids: CASEPGQGSTDTQYF. The rearrangement links TRBV5-6 to TRBJ2-3; without DNA, the TCRdb call of TRBD1 cannot be checked. The germline V gene encodes CDR1 SGHDT and CDR2 YYEEEE. The CDR3 is 15 residues long.

The genes are TRBV7-9 and TRBJ2-7; the D gene TCRdb calls, TRBD1, cannot be checked with no DNA. CDR1 is SEHNR and CDR2 is FQNEAQ in the germline V gene (reference sequence). This CDR3 spans 14 amino acids. CDR3 amino acids: CASTPPGRTYEQYF.

CDR3 amino acids: CASPSSGYNYNEQFF. The chain has TRBV7-9 and TRBJ2-1; there is no DNA to check the TCRdb D call of TRBD2. The CDR3 covers 15 residues. The germline gives CDR1 SEHNR, CDR2 FQNEAQ (reference sequence).

This chain joins TRBV24-1 and TRBJ2-1; the TRBD1 assignment by TCRdb is unverifiable without DNA. CDR3 length: 12 residues. The germline gives CDR1 KGHDR, CDR2 SFDVKD. CDR3 residues: CATSGTLNEQFF.

The chain joins TRBV4-1 to TRBJ2-2; TCRdb proposes TRBD2, but this gene call is untestable without DNA. Germline V gene data show CDR1 as MGHRA and CDR2 as YSYEKL. There are 17 residues in the CDR3. CDR3 sequence reads: CASSQEERGEHFGELFF.

The chain has TRBV13 and TRBJ2-1; lacking DNA, the TRBD2 call made by TCRdb goes unchecked. Germline V CDR1 and CDR2: PRHDT, FYEKMQ (reference sequence). CDR3 length: 18 residues. The CDR3: CASSLQLAGSSSYNEQFF. The variable domain in full, completed from reference TRBV13 and TRBJ2-1, reads AAGVIQSPRHLIKEKRETATLKCYPIPRHDTVYWYQQGPGQDPQFLISFYEKMQSDKGSIPDRFSAQQFSDYHSELNMSSLELGDSALYFCASSLQLAGSSSYNEQFFGPGTRLTVL.

This CDR3 reads CASSLRAGAYNEQFF. The chain couples TRBV19 to TRBJ2-1; the D gene TCRdb calls, TRBD1, cannot be checked with no DNA. The length of the CDR3 is 15 residues. Germline V CDR1 and CDR2: LNHDA, SQIVND (reference sequence).